This T cell receptor beta chain derives from a study of patients and donors after allogeneic stem cell transplantation. Trimming took off 1 base at V and 4 bases at J, with 8 bases between the two ends. The CDR3 covers 13 residues. The germline V gene encodes CDR1 SGHRS and CDR2 YFSETQ. This clonotype is judged medium-sized. Via MiXCR, TCRdb re-called the RT-PCR reads, giving one row per CDR3 protein. The sample lists 1,500 to 2,000 distinct CDR3 sequences, approximately 15% occurring once. The rearrangement links TRBV5-1 to TRBJ1-1; tentative D call: TRBD1 (5 bases). Sample: blood, either unsorted or a sorted T cell fraction (not recorded which). The TCR originated in a human donor who was either an allogeneic HSCT recipient or a stem cell or donor lymphocyte infusion donor (not recorded which). It is not recorded whose cells these are; they may come from a transplant donor. The CDR3 loop reads CASSLHDSTEAFF. CDR3 coding DNA: TGCGCCAGCAGCTTGCACGACAGCACTGAAGCTTTCTTT.